The rows below give T cell receptor beta chains drawn from one sample of a study of T cell responses to AZD1222 COVID-19 vaccine. The table came from immunoSEQ multiplex PCR; TCRdb's copy has only in-frame clones and leaves some out. The repertoire has tens of thousands of clones, approximately 83% of them found once; the top ten carry 3.4%. The sample here was peripheral blood, taken 28 days after the second AZD1222 dose. These receptors all come from an adult who received the AZD1222 COVID-19 vaccine. Both conserved end residues are part of each CDR3. D genes are given only for firm matches. Expanded clones get a size class; other rows say once, few or many, or leave the size out.

TRBV30,TRBJ2-3,.,.,TGTGCCTGGAGTGTCTCTGCAGATACGCAGTATTTT,CAWSVSADTQYF
TRBV7-2,TRBJ2-1,.,.,TGTGCCAGCAGCTTAGACGGGAGCTCCTACAATGAGCAGTTCTTC,CASSLDGSSYNEQFF
TRBV19,TRBJ1-2,once,.,TGTGCCAGTAGCCCCCTGGAGAACTATGGCTACACCTTC,CASSPLENYGYTF
TRBV28,TRBJ1-5,.,.,TGTGCCAGCAGTTTTTCTCTGTTGGGAAGCAATCAGCCCCAGCATTTT,CASSFSLLGSNQPQHF
TRBV5-1,TRBJ1-6,.,.,TGCGCCAGCAGCCCCATGGTAGAGAATTCACCCCTCCACTTT,CASSPMVENSPLHF
TRBV15,TRBJ1-2,once,.,TGTGCCACCAGCAGGGAACGGGGCTACTATGGCTACACCTTC,CATSRERGYYGYTF
TRBV2,TRBJ2-7,.,.,TGTGCCAGCAGAGTGGACGGCTCCCAATACGAGCAGTACTTC,CASRVDGSQYEQYF
TRBV25-1,TRBJ1-1,few,TRBD1,TGTGCCAGCAGTAATCCCGGGACAGGGGACACTGAAGCTTTCTTT,CASSNPGTGDTEAFF
TRBV7-8,TRBJ2-1,.,.,TGTGCCAGCAACTTCGTGGGGAGTAATGAGCAGTTCTTC,CASNFVGSNEQFF
TRBV5-1,TRBJ2-2,once,.,TGCGCCAGCAGCTTGGGTCGACAGTCGAACACCGGGGAGCTGTTTTTT,CASSLGRQSNTGELFF
TRBV7-9,TRBJ1-4,few,.,TGTGCCAGCAGCTTAGAGTCAGCCCCAACTAATGAAAAACTGTTTTTT,CASSLESAPTNEKLFF
TRBV6-5,TRBJ2-1,.,.,TGTGCCAGCAGGTTGAATGTTAACTCCTACAATGAGCAGTTCTTC,CASRLNVNSYNEQFF
TRBV28,TRBJ2-7,.,.,TGTGCCAGCAGTTTCAGCAGGGACGAGCAGTACTTC,CASSFSRDEQYF
TRBV5-4,TRBJ1-1,.,.,TGTGCCAGCAGCCCTGGGACCACTGAAGCTTTCTTT,CASSPGTTEAFF
TRBV11-3,TRBJ2-1,.,.,TGTGCCAGCAGCTCCCCGGCACAGGGTCTTTACAATGAGCAGTTCTTC,CASSSPAQGLYNEQFF
TRBV18,TRBJ1-4,.,TRBD1,TGTGCCAGCTCGCCGGGACAGAATGAAAAACTGTTTTTT,CASSPGQNEKLFF
TRBV6-1,TRBJ2-5,.,.,TGTGCCAGCAGTGACCCCGGAGGCCGGGAGACCCAGTACTTC,CASSDPGGRETQYF
TRBV3-1/TRBV3-2,TRBJ2-7,.,.,TGTGCCAGCAGCCAAGATAGCCCCGAGCAGTACTTC,CASSQDSPEQYF
TRBV5-4,TRBJ2-7,.,.,TGTGCCAGCAGCCCTTCGAAATACAGTCGCGACGAGCAGTACTTC,CASSPSKYSRDEQYF
TRBV12-5,TRBJ1-1,.,TRBD1,TGTGCTAGTGGTTTGGGACAGGGGAACACTGAAGCTTTCTTT,CASGLGQGNTEAFF